Reported below is one T cell receptor beta chain. Its antigen is not known. This record comes from a study of blood T cells in healthy people across ages. Study-wide findings and caveats: Older age coincided with a roughly linear decline in TCR beta diversity per million T cells. Changes seen in expanded clonotypes were possibly confounded by donor CMV status left unknown.

Every sample had a minimum of 6 million PBMCs isolated. CDR3 size: 14 residues. CDR1 DFQATT and CDR2 SNEGSKA come from the germline V gene (reference sequence). Trimming left V 6 bases short and J 0 bases short, with 15 bases between. The use of a sample-barcoded 5' primer and a J-beta primer mix characterized a second PCR of about 7 to 12 cycles. One entry per CDR3 protein results from TCRdb running MiXCR on the 5' RACE reads. The sample consists of around 750,000 distinct CDR3 sequences, roughly 50% of them appearing once. This chain connects TRBV20-1 to TRBJ2-7; D gene uncertain. Sequenced sample: blood. The receptor comes from a man aged 80 or over in good health. Written as DNA, the CDR3 is TGCAGTGCCGCTCTCCGGGTTTCCTCCTACGAGCAGTACTTC. Its protein product is CSAALRVSSYEQYF.